Listed here are 28 T cell receptor beta chains from one sample, sequenced in a study of cytomegalovirus exposure and HLA in healthy donors. In the PCR, 60 Vbeta and 13 Jbeta primers were used. The method was immunoSEQ multiplex PCR; TCRdb's version includes in-frame clones alone and lacks a portion of them. The table shows over 85,000 clones, with about 86% occurring only once. Source material: PBMCs. The receptors stem from a man between 35 and 55 years old in good health and CMV-seronegative.

The chain joins TRBV29-1 to TRBJ1-1; TRBD1 aligns across 7 bases. The CDR3 is made up of 14 amino acids. V trimming: 7 bases; J trimming: 5 bases; junction bases outside the gene matches: 13. Per germline, CDR1 SQVTM and CDR2 ANQGSEA. The CDR3 spells CSAGQDGLGTEAFF. The CDR3 DNA follows: TGCAGCGCTGGACAGGACGGGTTGGGGACTGAAGCTTTCTTT.

The rearrangement links TRBV27 to TRBJ1-6; D is perhaps TRBD1 (5 bases). Per germline, CDR1 MNHEY and CDR2 SMNVEV (reference sequence). V was clipped by 2 bases and J by 10 bases, with 12 bases between them. CDR3 length equals 14 residues. The DNA for the CDR3 is TGTGCCAGCAGTTTAGCAGGGTTTAGCTCACCCCTCCACTTT. Its protein is CASSLAGFSSPLHF.

V usage is TRBV29-1 and J usage is TRBJ2-1; weak D call: TRBD1 (5 bases). This CDR3 contains 11 residues. The V end lost 3 bases, the J end lost 9 bases, and 9 bases lay between the germline ends. CDR1 is SQVTM and CDR2 is ANQGSEA in the germline V gene. CDR3 protein: CSVDRVPEQFF. In DNA, the CDR3 is TGCAGCGTTGACAGGGTCCCTGAGCAGTTCTTC.

The chain uses TRBV6-1 and TRBJ1-5; a weak D match, TRBD1 (6 bases). CDR3 length: 15 amino acids. Per germline, CDR1 MNHNS and CDR2 SASEGT. Trimming stripped 10 bases from V and 5 bases from J, with 21 bases between. The CDR3 spells CATLLAGGPYQPQHF. CDR3 DNA sequence: TGTGCCACCTTATTAGCGGGGGGGCCCTATCAGCCCCAGCATTTT.

Worth noting for this clone: One junction end does not reproduce the germline sequence, and a read error may be involved. The chain is built from TRBV6-1 and TRBJ1-2; D gene ambiguous. Germline CDR1 reads MNHNS; CDR2 reads SASEGT. This CDR3 spans 14 amino acids. In DNA form, the CDR3 reads TGTGCCAGCCGTGAGACCGACACTAACTATGGCTACACCTTC. Translation gives CASRETDTNYGYTF.

The CDR3: CASSLIQGGYEQYF. In DNA form, the CDR3 reads TGCGCCAGCAGCTTAATACAGGGGGGCTACGAGCAGTACTTC. This chain links TRBV5-1 with TRBJ2-7; 8 bases agree with TRBD1. Germline CDR1 SGHRS, CDR2 YFSETQ. This CDR3 is built from 14 residues. V lost 2 bases, J lost 3 bases, and 4 bases stayed unmatched.

V and J are TRBV5-1 and TRBJ2-3, with TRBD2 matching over 14 bases. This CDR3 spans 17 amino acids. After removal of 3 bases from V and 7 bases from J, the junction contained 10 bases not matched to a gene. CDR1 SGHRS and CDR2 YFSETQ come from the germline V gene. This chain's CDR3 is CASSSAPGLAGVNTQYF. In DNA, the CDR3 is TGCGCCAGCAGCTCCGCACCGGGACTAGCGGGGGTAAATACGCAGTATTTT.

The chain carries TRBV10-3 and TRBJ2-7; D might be TRBD1 (7 bases). Germline lookup yields CDR1 ENHRY and CDR2 SYGVKD. Trimming removed 0 bases at V and 1 base at J, with 13 bases between. This CDR3 is built from 16 residues. The CDR3 sequence: CAISESATGRSYEQYF. CDR3 nucleotides: TGTGCCATCAGTGAGTCGGCGACAGGGAGGTCCTACGAGCAGTACTTC.

The V gene is TRBV5-1, the J gene TRBJ1-2; 7 bases fit TRBD1. The CDR3 consists of 11 residues. V lost 4 bases to trimming and J lost 11 bases; unmatched junction nucleotides: 5. The germline V gene has CDR1 SGHRS and CDR2 YFSETQ. CDR3 residues: CASSHDRAYTF. The CDR3 DNA reads as TGCGCCAGCAGCCACGACAGGGCTTACACCTTC. The entire variable domain, with the rest obtained from reference TRBV5-1 and TRBJ1-2, is as follows: KAGVTQTPRYLIKTRGQQVTLSCSPISGHRSVSWYQQTPGQGLQFLFEYFSETQRNKGNFPGRFSGRQFSNSRSEMNVSTLELGDSALYLCASSHDRAYTFGSGTRLTVV.

The J gene is TRBJ2-7, the V gene TRBV27; D is uncertain. Trimming removed 2 bases from V and 4 bases from J, with 9 bases in between. The germline CDR1 and CDR2 sequences are MNHEY and SMNVEV (reference sequence). This CDR3 has 13 amino acids. CDR3 bases: TGTGCCAGCAGTTTAATCGGAGAGTACGAGCAGTACTTC. This gives the protein CASSLIGEYEQYF.

The chain recombines TRBV7-2 with TRBJ1-6; a possible D gene is TRBD1 (6 bases). The CDR3 extends over 15 amino acids. CDR1 is SGHTA, CDR2 FQGNSA, per germline. V lost 1 base and J 6 bases, leaving 10 bases between the germline ends. DNA of the CDR3: TGTGCCAGCAGCTTAGGTAGCAGGGGTAATTCACCCCTCCACTTT. This translates into CASSLGSRGNSPLHF. Complete variable domain (other parts from reference TRBV7-2 and TRBJ1-6): GAGVSQSPSNKVTEKGKDVELRCDPISGHTALYWYRQSLGQGLEFLIYFQGNSAPDKSGLPSDRFSAERTGGSVSTLTIQRTQQEDSAVYLCASSLGSRGNSPLHFGNGTRLTVT.

The chain joins TRBV2 to TRBJ2-5; TRBD2 aligns across 12 bases. The CDR3 loop spans 15 amino acids. With V trimmed by 5 bases and J by 7 bases, 8 bases remained unmatched. Germline V gives CDR1 SNHLY, CDR2 FYNNEI. DNA of the CDR3: TGTGCCAGCAGTTCCCTAGCGGGGGGGAGGGGGACCCAGTACTTC. Its translation is CASSSLAGGRGTQYF. Supplemented by reference TRBV2 and TRBJ2-5, the full variable domain reads EPEVTQTPSHQVTQMGQEVILRCVPISNHLYFYWYRQILGQKVEFLVSFYNNEISEKSEIFDDQFSVERPDGSNFTLKIRSTKLEDSAMYFCASSSLAGGRGTQYFGPGTRLLVL.

In this sample, this clone turned up once. This chain links TRBV7-2 with TRBJ2-1; the D gene is possibly TRBD1 (6 bases). The CDR3 loop spans 15 amino acids. Germline V gene data show CDR1 as SGHTA and CDR2 as FQGNSA. The V and J ends lost 3 bases and 6 bases respectively, with 15 bases between them. The CDR3 protein is CASSLLGALSNEQFF. Written as DNA, the CDR3 is TGTGCCAGCAGCTTGTTGGGGGCCCTGTCCAATGAGCAGTTCTTC.

The chain has TRBV7-9 and TRBJ2-3; D not certain. This CDR3 has 12 amino acids. Trimming cost V 5 bases and J 2 bases, with 5 bases left between them. The V gene's germline CDR1 is SEHNR and CDR2 FQNEAQ (reference sequence). This CDR3 is CASSLSTDTQYF. The CDR3 region has the DNA TGTGCCAGCAGCCTATCCACAGATACGCAGTATTTT.

The rearrangement joins TRBV23-1 to TRBJ2-5; TRBD1 might be the D (6 bases). TRBV23-1 is noted as an ORF with a role that remains uncertain. Trimming removed 7 bases at V and 3 bases at J, with 18 bases between. The CDR3 runs to 15 residues. The CDR3 DNA reads TGCGCCAGCATCCCAAACCGGACAGCGAAAGAGACCCAGTACTTC. The encoded protein is CASIPNRTAKETQYF.

In this sample, this clone turned up a few times. The chain's CDR3 is CASSSTGQNYGYTF. The CDR3 nucleotides read TGTGCCAGCAGTTCGACCGGACAGAACTATGGCTACACCTTC. This chain links TRBV6-5 with TRBJ1-2, with D perhaps TRBD1 (6 bases). The CDR3 sequence is 14 residues long. Trimming pared 4 bases from V and 2 bases from J, leaving 11 bases between. CDR1 is MNHEY and CDR2 is SVGAGI in the germline V gene.

The chain links TRBV11-2 to TRBJ2-7; D possibly corresponds to TRBD2 (5 bases). Germline V gene lookup returns CDR1 SGHAT and CDR2 FQNNGV. Between the trimmed V and J ends, which lost 6 bases and 4 bases, there was a span of 19 bases. There are 15 residues in the CDR3. The CDR3: CASSLEGVRAYEQYF. Written as DNA, the CDR3 is TGTGCCAGCAGTCTCGAGGGCGTGCGTGCTTACGAGCAGTACTTC.

The count of this clone is one. The chain recombines TRBV5-1 with TRBJ2-1, with 8 bases fitting TRBD1. Germline CDR1 SGHRS, CDR2 YFSETQ. This CDR3 contains 15 residues. Trimming took 1 base from V and 2 from J; bases not matched to a gene: 2. CDR3 region: CASSLRQGTYNEQFF. In nucleotides, the CDR3 is TGCGCCAGCAGCTTGAGACAGGGGACCTACAATGAGCAGTTCTTC.

The chain links TRBV9 to TRBJ1-1; the D gene is possibly TRBD1 (5 bases). V lost 4 bases to trimming and J lost 2 bases, with 15 bases between them. The CDR3 has 15 residues. Germline assignment: CDR1 SGDLS and CDR2 YYNGEE. In DNA form, the CDR3 reads TGTGCCAGCAGCTTGGGGGGGGTTTCCAACACTGAAGCTTTCTTT. Its translation is CASSLGGVSNTEAFF.

This clone was picked up one time. The gene calls are TRBV11-2 and TRBJ2-1; a weak D match, TRBD2 (5 bases). This CDR3 region has 13 residues. V was clipped by 6 bases and J by 4 bases, with 10 bases between them. Germline V gene data show CDR1 as SGHAT and CDR2 as FQNNGV. CDR3 nucleotide sequence: TGTGCCAGCAGTTTGAGGGTATACAATGAGCAGTTCTTC. Translated, it gives CASSLRVYNEQFF.

This sequence joins TRBV6-4 and TRBJ2-3, with 10 bases that match TRBD2. From germline, CDR1 is MRHNA and CDR2 SNTAGT. The CDR3 has 18 residues. V gave up 3 bases and J gave up 2 bases; unmatched junction bases: 11. The CDR3 protein is CASSDRAGGKGDTDTQYF. The CDR3 region has the DNA TGTGCCAGCAGTGATCGAGCGGGGGGGAAGGGTGACACAGATACGCAGTATTTT.

In this sample, this clone turned up a few times. The CDR3 DNA reads TGCGCCAGCAGCCCAAGACAGGGGAATTCAGAAGCTTTCTTT. Its translation: CASSPRQGNSEAFF. This chain links TRBV5-1 with TRBJ1-1; 8 nucleotides align to TRBD1. CDR1 is SGHRS and CDR2 is YFSETQ in the germline V gene. The CDR3 spans 14 residues. Trimming cost V 4 bases and J 8 bases; bases outside gene matches: 10.

This clone showed up just once. The CDR3 nucleotides are TGTGCCAGCAGCCAGGGACTCCCCTCTTACATTCAGTACTTC. It translates to CASSQGLPSYIQYF. V and J are TRBV6-5 and TRBJ2-4, with D maybe TRBD2 (6 bases). The CDR3 covers 14 residues. The V and J ends lost 6 bases and 8 bases respectively, with 17 bases between them. The germline gives CDR1 MNHEY, CDR2 SVGAGI.

The chain uses TRBV5-6 and TRBJ1-5; weak D call: TRBD1 (6 bases). The CDR3 is 15 residues long. V lost 0 bases to trimming and J lost 4 bases, with 11 bases between them. Germline CDR1 is SGHDT and CDR2 is YYEEEE. This chain's CDR3 is CASSLGRGLNQPQHF. In DNA form, the CDR3 reads TGTGCCAGCAGCTTGGGCAGGGGTCTAAATCAGCCCCAGCATTTT.

This clone was observed a handful of times. V gene TRBV29-1 combines with J gene TRBJ1-4; possible D gene TRBD1, 5 bases. CDR1 is SQVTM, CDR2 ANQGSEA, per germline. This CDR3 region has 12 residues. With 5 bases removed from V and 6 bases from J, the gap between germline ends came to 10 bases. The CDR3 DNA sequence: TGCAGCGTTTTAGGGGTGGATGAAAAACTGTTTTTT. Protein: CSVLGVDEKLFF.

J is TRBJ2-7 and V is TRBV5-1; D is perhaps TRBD2 (6 bases). The CDR3 is made up of 12 amino acids. CDR1 and CDR2 from the germline V gene are SGHRS and YFSETQ. With 1 base removed from V and 6 bases from J, the gap between germline ends came to 8 bases. In nucleotides, the CDR3 is TGCGCCAGCAGCTTGCCGGGGGTCGAGCAGTACTTC. It yields the protein CASSLPGVEQYF.

The CDR3 spells CASRQGNGYTF. Written as DNA, the CDR3 is TGTGCCAGCAGACAGGGGAATGGCTACACCTTC. The rearrangement joins TRBV6-5 to TRBJ1-2; 7 positions match TRBD1. Germline V lookup: CDR1 MNHEY, CDR2 SVGAGI. CDR3 length: 11 amino acids. V was pared by 6 bases and J by 6 bases, with 1 base of the junction left unmatched.

The J gene is TRBJ1-5, the V gene TRBV5-1; 7 positions match TRBD1. Germline V gene sequence: CDR1 SGHRS, CDR2 YFSETQ. The CDR3 consists of 14 residues. Trimming cost V 4 bases and J 5 bases; bases outside gene matches: 6. CDR3 coding DNA: TGCGCCAGCAGCCTGGGACAGCCCGATCAGCCCCAGCATTTT. Translation: CASSLGQPDQPQHF. Drawing the rest from reference TRBV5-1 and TRBJ1-5, the complete variable domain is KAGVTQTPRYLIKTRGQQVTLSCSPISGHRSVSWYQQTPGQGLQFLFEYFSETQRNKGNFPGRFSGRQFSNSRSEMNVSTLELGDSALYLCASSLGQPDQPQHFGDGTRLSIL.